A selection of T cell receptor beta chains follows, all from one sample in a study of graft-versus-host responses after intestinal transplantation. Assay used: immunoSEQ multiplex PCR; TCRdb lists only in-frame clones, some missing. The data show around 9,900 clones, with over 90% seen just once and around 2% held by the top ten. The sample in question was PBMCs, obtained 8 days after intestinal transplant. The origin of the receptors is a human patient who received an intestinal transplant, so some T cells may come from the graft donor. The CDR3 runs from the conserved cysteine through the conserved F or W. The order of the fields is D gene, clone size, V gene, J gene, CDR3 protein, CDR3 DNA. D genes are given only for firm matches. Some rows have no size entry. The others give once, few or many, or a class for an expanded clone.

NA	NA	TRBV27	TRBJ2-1	CASSLGRVSEQFF	TGTGCCAGCAGTTTAGGCAGGGTGAGCGAGCAGTTCTTC
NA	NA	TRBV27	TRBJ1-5	CASSLYRPSLNQPQHF	TGTGCCAGCAGTTTATACCGACCAAGCCTCAATCAGCCCCAGCATTTT
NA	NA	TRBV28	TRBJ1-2	CASSLLRTGYGYTF	TGTGCCAGCAGTTTATTACGGACGGGCTATGGCTACACCTTC
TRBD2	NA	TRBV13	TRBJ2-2	CASSTRVAGVNTGELFF	TGTGCCAGCAGTACCAGGGTAGCGGGAGTGAACACCGGGGAGCTGTTTTTT
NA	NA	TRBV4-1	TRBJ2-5	CASSQGTDSFQETQYF	TGCGCCAGCAGCCAAGGTACTGACAGCTTTCAAGAGACCCAGTACTTC
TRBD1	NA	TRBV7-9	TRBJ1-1	CASSFGTGFIVTEAFF	TGTGCCAGCAGCTTCGGGACAGGGTTTATAGTCACTGAAGCTTTCTTT
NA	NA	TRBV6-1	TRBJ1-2	CASSVNTAWVNYGYTF	TGTGCCAGCAGTGTTAATACGGCTTGGGTTAACTATGGCTACACCTTC
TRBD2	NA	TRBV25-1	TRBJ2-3	CASSVLAGDTTDTQYF	TGTGCCAGCAGTGTTCTAGCGGGAGACACCACAGATACGCAGTATTTT
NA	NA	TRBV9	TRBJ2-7	CASSQGHEQYF	TGTGCCAGCAGCCAGGGGCACGAGCAGTACTTC
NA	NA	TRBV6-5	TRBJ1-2	CASSSGVGVYGYTF	TGTGCCAGCAGTTCAGGAGTCGGAGTCTATGGCTACACCTTC
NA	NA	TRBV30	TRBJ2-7	CAWSQGRYEQYF	TGTGCCTGGAGTCAGGGGCGGTACGAGCAGTACTTC
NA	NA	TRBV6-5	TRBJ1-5	CASGGAYSNQPQHF	TGTGCCAGCGGGGGGGCCTATAGCAATCAGCCCCAGCATTTT
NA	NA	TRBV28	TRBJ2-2	CASSLGGSSGGELFF	TGTGCCAGCAGTTTAGGGGGCTCATCTGGCGGGGAGCTGTTTTTT
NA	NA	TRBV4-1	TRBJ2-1	CASSDLNNEQFF	TGCGCCAGCAGCGACTTAAACAATGAGCAGTTCTTC
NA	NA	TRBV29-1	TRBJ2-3	CSVTGTSTDTQYF	TGCAGCGTAACAGGGACGAGCACAGATACGCAGTATTTT
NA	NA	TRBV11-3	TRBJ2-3	CASSHGSIKDTQYF	TGTGCCAGCAGCCACGGGTCGATCAAAGATACGCAGTATTTT
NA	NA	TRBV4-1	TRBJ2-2	CASSQAPGPGAGELFF	TGCGCCAGCAGCCAAGCCCCAGGCCCGGGGGCCGGGGAGCTGTTTTTT
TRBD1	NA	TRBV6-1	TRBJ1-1	CASSDDRGWTEAFF	TGTGCCAGCAGTGACGACAGGGGCTGGACTGAAGCTTTCTTT
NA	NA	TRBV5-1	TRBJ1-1	CASSLEGPEAFF	TGCGCCAGCAGCTTGGAGGGGCCTGAAGCTTTCTTT
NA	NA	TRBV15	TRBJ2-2	CATSSTRNTGELFF	TGTGCCACCAGCAGTACTAGAAACACCGGGGAGCTGTTTTTT
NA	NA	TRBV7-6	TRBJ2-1	CASSRDWSSYNEQFF	TGTGCCAGCAGCCGCGACTGGAGCTCCTACAATGAGCAGTTCTTC
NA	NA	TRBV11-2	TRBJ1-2	CASSLDAIGGYTF	TGTGCCAGCAGCTTAGATGCCATAGGGGGCTACACCTTC
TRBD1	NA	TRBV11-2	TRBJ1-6	CASSFAGGGNSPLHF	TGTGCCAGCAGCTTCGCAGGGGGCGGGAATTCACCCCTCCACTTT
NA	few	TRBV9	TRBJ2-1	CASSVDEREQFF	TGTGCCAGCAGCGTAGACGAGCGGGAGCAGTTCTTC
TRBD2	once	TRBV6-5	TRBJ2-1	CASSRLAATGEQFF	TGTGCCAGCAGTCGTCTAGCGGCTACAGGTGAGCAGTTCTTC
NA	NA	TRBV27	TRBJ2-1	CASSPQGGYNEQFF	TGTGCCAGCAGTCCTCAGGGGGGCTACAATGAGCAGTTCTTC
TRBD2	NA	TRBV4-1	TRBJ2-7	CASSQAVPSGIDEQYF	TGCGCCAGCAGCCAAGCAGTCCCTAGCGGTATCGACGAGCAGTACTTC
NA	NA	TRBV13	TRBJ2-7	CASSFRGLYEQYF	TGTGCCAGCAGCTTCCGGGGGCTTTACGAGCAGTACTTC
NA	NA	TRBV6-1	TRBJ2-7	CASSDLPGVYYEQYF	TGTGCCAGCAGTGACTTGCCAGGCGTCTACTACGAGCAGTACTTC
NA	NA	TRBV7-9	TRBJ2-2	CASSLWRWNTGELFF	TGTGCCAGCAGCTTATGGCGATGGAACACCGGGGAGCTGTTTTTT
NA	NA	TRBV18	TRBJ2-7	CASSPQGLLGEQYF	TGTGCCAGCTCACCGCAGGGGCTTCTAGGGGAGCAGTACTTC
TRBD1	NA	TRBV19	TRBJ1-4	CASTGDRGRTNEKLFF	TGTGCCAGTACCGGGGACAGGGGGCGAACTAATGAAAAACTGTTTTTT
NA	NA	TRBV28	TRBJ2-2	CASSGLRGNTGELFF	TGTGCCAGCAGTGGTCTCAGGGGGAACACCGGGGAGCTGTTTTTT
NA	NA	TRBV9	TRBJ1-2	CASSVDILGEADYGYTF	TGTGCCAGCAGCGTAGATATCTTGGGAGAGGCGGACTATGGCTACACCTTC
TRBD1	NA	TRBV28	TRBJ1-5	CASSKGQLDQPQHF	TGTGCCAGCAGTAAGGGACAGTTGGATCAGCCCCAGCATTTT
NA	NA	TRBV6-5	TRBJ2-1	CASSADINEQFF	TGTGCCAGCAGCGCGGACATTAATGAGCAGTTCTTC
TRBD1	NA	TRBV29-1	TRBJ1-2	CSVVLGGGYGYTF	TGCAGCGTTGTGTTAGGGGGCGGGTATGGCTACACCTTC
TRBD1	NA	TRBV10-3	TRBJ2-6	CAISGGFGQGVGSGANVLTF	TGTGCCATCAGTGGGGGGTTCGGACAGGGTGTAGGGTCTGGGGCCAACGTCCTGACTTTC
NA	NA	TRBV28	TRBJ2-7	CASSPSRGYEQYF	TGTGCCAGCAGCCCCTCGAGAGGCTACGAGCAGTACTTC
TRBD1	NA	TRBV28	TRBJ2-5	CASSSLRDRMYQETQYF	TGTGCCAGCAGTTCCCTCCGGGACAGAATGTACCAAGAGACCCAGTACTTC
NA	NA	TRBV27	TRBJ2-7	CASSYSSSGYEQYF	TGTGCCAGCAGTTACTCCTCTAGTGGCTACGAGCAGTACTTC
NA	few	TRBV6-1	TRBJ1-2	CARCPAGCYGYTF	TGTGCCAGGTGCCCGGCCGGGTGCTATGGCTACACCTTC
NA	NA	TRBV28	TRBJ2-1	CASSHRDPSSNEQFF	TGTGCCAGCAGCCACCGGGACCCAAGCTCTAATGAGCAGTTCTTC
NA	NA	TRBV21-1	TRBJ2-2	CASSIGTGHTGELFF	TGTGCCAGCAGCATTGGGACAGGGCACACCGGGGAGCTGTTTTTT
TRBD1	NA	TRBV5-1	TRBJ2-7	CASSLVTGGSYEQYF	TGCGCCAGCAGCTTGGTGACAGGGGGCTCCTACGAGCAGTACTTC
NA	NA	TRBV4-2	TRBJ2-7	CASSQVGRQRTYEQYF	TGTGCCAGCAGCCAAGTCGGGAGACAGAGAACCTACGAGCAGTACTTC
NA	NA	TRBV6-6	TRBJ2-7	CASSYGSFEQYF	TGTGCCAGCAGTTACGGGTCATTCGAGCAGTACTTC
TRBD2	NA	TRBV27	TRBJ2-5	CASSLLQAGGGGDQYF	TGTGCCAGCAGTTTACTTCAGGCGGGGGGAGGAGGTGACCAGTACTTC
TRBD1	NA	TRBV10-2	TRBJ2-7	CASSETRQGKSRYEQYF	TGCGCCAGCAGTGAGACACGACAGGGGAAAAGTAGGTACGAGCAGTACTTC
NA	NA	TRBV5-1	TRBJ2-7	CASSLATGLSSYEQYF	TGCGCCAGCAGCTTGGCAACCGGGCTCAGCTCCTACGAGCAGTACTTC
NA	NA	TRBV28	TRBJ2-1	CASSLEAERYNEQFF	TGTGCCAGCAGTTTAGAAGCGGAGCGATACAATGAGCAGTTCTTC
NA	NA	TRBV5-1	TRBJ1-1	CASSLATGTEAFF	TGCGCCAGCAGCTTGGCCACGGGGACTGAAGCTTTCTTT
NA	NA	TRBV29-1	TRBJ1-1	CSVELSDTEAFF	TGCAGCGTTGAATTGTCCGACACTGAAGCTTTCTTT
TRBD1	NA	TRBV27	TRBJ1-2	CASGNRGVFGYTF	TGTGCCAGCGGTAACAGGGGGGTATTTGGCTACACCTTC
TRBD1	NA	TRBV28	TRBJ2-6	CASTDSTGPPGANVLTF	TGTGCCAGCACTGATTCGACAGGGCCGCCTGGGGCCAACGTCCTGACTTTC
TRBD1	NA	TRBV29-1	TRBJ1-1	CSVGQGLTEAFF	TGCAGCGTTGGACAGGGCCTCACTGAAGCTTTCTTT
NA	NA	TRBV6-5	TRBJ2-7	CASSFSDSSSVNEQYF	TGTGCCAGCAGTTTTAGCGACTCTTCTTCAGTCAACGAGCAGTACTTC
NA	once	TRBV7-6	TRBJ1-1	CASSLAGGLMTEAFF	TGTGCCAGCAGCTTAGCCGGGGGCTTAATGACTGAAGCTTTCTTT
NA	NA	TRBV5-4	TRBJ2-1	CASSFFARTPAHNEQFF	TGTGCCAGCAGCTTTTTTGCAAGGACTCCTGCGCACAATGAGCAGTTCTTC
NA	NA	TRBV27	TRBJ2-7	CASRTNSGPSRTLYEQYF	TGTGCCAGCCGGACGAACTCCGGACCGTCGAGGACTCTCTACGAGCAGTACTTC